What follows is one T cell receptor (beta chain) and its context. The sample comes from a study of blood T cell repertoires in COVID-19. Turning to the study itself: COVID-19 samples, acute and convalescent, were from the United States, Italy and Spain. PBMCs, B-cell-depleted T cells, or T cells provided the cDNA or gDNA that made up the material.

As handled by the study authors: Reference gene primers were amplified, and this amplification served to estimate nucleated cell counts. Clones were read by immunoSEQ multiplex PCR, and TCRdb kept only the in-frame ones, dropping some. V, J and clone size reflect that table, while D and trimming were determined from the DNA. The data show around 170,000 clones, roughly nine tenths seen once. In germline, CDR1 is MGHRA, CDR2 YSYEKL. J was trimmed by 2 bases and V by 4 bases; bases with no gene match: 5. CDR3 size: 16 residues. The sample was peripheral blood. J is TRBJ2-6 and V is TRBV4-1, with 7 bases lining up with TRBD2. This clonotype originated in a woman in her 70s with acute or convalescent COVID-19. As DNA, the CDR3 is TGCGCCAGCAGCCGGGGGGAGGGTCCTGGGGCCAACGTCCTGACTTTC. The encoded protein is CASSRGEGPGANVLTF.